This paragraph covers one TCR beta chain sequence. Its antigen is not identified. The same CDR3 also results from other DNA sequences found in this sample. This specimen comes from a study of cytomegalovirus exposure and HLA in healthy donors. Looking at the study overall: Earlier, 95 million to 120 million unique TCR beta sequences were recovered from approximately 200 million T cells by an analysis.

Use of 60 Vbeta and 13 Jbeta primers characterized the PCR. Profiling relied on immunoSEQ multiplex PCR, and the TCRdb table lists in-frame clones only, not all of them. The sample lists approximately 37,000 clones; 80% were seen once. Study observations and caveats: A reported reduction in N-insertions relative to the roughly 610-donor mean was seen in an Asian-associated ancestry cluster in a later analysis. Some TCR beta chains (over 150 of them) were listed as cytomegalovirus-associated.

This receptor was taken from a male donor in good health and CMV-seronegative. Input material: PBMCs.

The CDR3 DNA reads TGTGCCAGCAGCCTAAGGACAGGTTCTTCGCCCCAGCATTTT. Translated: CASSLRTGSSPQHF. The V call is TRBV7-8, the J call TRBJ1-5, with 7 positions matching TRBD1. Trimming at V came to 5 bases and at J to 9 bases, leaving 10 bases not matched to a gene. The CDR3 contains 14 residues. Germline V gives CDR1 SGHVS, CDR2 FQNEAQ.